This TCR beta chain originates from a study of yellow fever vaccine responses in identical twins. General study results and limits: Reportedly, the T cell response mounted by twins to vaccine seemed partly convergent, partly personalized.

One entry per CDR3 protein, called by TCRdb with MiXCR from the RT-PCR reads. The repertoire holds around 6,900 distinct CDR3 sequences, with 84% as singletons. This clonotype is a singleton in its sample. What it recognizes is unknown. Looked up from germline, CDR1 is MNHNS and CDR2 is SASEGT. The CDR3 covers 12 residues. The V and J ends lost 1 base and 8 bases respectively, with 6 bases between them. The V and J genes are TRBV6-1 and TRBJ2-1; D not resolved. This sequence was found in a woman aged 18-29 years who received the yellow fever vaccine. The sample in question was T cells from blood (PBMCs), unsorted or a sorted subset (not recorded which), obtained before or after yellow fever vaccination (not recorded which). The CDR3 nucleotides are TGTGCCAGCAGTGAAGGGTCGGATGAGCAGTTCTTC. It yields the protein CASSEGSDEQFF.